This TCR beta chain is from a study of blood T cells in healthy people across ages. Combining a sample-barcoded 5' primer with a J-beta primer mix, a second PCR ran for roughly 7 to 12 cycles. TCRdb analysed the 5' RACE reads with MiXCR anew, one entry per CDR3 protein. The table has 650,000 to 800,000 distinct CDR3 sequences, approximately 48% seen once. From germline, CDR1 is SGHTA and CDR2 FQGNSA. Deletions cut 1 base from V and 8 bases from J, with 17 bases between. CDR3 length: 16 residues. The sequence was collected from a man between 60 and 75 years old in good health. Sequencing was carried out using blood. The chain uses TRBV7-2 and TRBJ1-4; D perhaps matches TRBD1 (5 bases). Here the CDR3 reads CASSLGRAGSGEKLFF. For the CDR3, the DNA is TGTGCCAGCAGCTTAGGACGGGCAGGGTCGGGCGAAAAACTGTTTTTT.